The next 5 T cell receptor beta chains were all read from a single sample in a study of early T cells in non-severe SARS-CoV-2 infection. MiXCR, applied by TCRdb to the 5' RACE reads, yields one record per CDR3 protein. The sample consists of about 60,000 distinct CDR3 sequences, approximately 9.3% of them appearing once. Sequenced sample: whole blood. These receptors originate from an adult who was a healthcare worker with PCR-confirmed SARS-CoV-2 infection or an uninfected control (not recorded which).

CDR3 sequence (DNA): TGTGCCAGCAGTTTCGACAGGGGGCAAGGTGGCTACACCTTC. It codes for CASSFDRGQGGYTF. J is TRBJ1-2 and V is TRBV6-1; 10 bases align to TRBD1. The CDR3 length is 14 residues. Germline V gives CDR1 MNHNS, CDR2 SASEGT. Trimming cost V 5 bases and J 7 bases; bases outside gene matches: 7.

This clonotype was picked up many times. This chain's CDR3 is CASSSRPGQEQYV. CDR3 nucleotide sequence: TGTGCCAGCAGCTCGAGGCCGGGACAGGAGCAGTACGTC. This chain connects TRBV7-2 to TRBJ2-7; 7 bases are a match to TRBD1. Trimming cost V 4 bases and J 7 bases; bases outside gene matches: 7. The CDR3 is 13 residues long. The germline gives CDR1 SGHTA, CDR2 FQGNSA.

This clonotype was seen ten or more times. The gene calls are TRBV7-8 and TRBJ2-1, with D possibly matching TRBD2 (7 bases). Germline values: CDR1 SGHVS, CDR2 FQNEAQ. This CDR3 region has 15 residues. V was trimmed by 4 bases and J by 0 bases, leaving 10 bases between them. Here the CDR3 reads CASSSGGRSYNEQFF. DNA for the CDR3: TGTGCCAGCAGCTCGGGGGGCCGCTCCTACAATGAGCAGTTCTTC. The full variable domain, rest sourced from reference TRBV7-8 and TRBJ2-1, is GAGVSQSPRYKVAKRGQDVALRCDPISGHVSLFWYQQALGQGPEFLTYFQNEAQLDKSGLPSDRFFAERPEGSVSTLKIQRTQQEDSAVYLCASSSGGRSYNEQFFGPGTRLTVL.

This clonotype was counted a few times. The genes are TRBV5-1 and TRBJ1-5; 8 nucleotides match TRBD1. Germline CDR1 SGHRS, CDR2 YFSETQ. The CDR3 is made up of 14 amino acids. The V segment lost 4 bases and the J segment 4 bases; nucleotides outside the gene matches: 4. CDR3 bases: TGCGCCAGCAGCCCACGACAGGGGAATCAGCCCCAGCATTTT. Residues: CASSPRQGNQPQHF.

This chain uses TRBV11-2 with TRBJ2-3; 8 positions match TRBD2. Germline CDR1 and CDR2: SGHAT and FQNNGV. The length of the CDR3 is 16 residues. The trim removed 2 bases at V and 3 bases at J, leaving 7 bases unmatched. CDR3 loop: CASSLWSGGPTDTQYF. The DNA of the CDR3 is TGTGCCAGCAGCTTATGGTCGGGGGGGCCGACAGATACGCAGTATTTT.